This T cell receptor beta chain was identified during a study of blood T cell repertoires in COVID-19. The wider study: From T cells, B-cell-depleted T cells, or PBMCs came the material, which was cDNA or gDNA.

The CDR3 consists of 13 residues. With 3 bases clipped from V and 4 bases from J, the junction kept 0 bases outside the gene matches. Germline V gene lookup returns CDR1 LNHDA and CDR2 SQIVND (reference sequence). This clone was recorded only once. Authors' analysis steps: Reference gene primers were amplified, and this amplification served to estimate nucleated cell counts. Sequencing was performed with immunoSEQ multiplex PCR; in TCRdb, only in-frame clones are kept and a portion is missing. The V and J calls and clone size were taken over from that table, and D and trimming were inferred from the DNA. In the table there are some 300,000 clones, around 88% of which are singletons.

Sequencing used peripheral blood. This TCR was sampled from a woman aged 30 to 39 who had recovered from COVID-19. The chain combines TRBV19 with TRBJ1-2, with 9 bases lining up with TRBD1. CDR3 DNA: TGTGCCAGTAGTATGGACAGGGGCTATGGCTACACCTTC. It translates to CASSMDRGYGYTF.